This entry features one T cell receptor (beta chain) sequence. A much larger clonotype is one base distant, so this may be a read error. V lost 0 bases to trimming and J lost 8 bases; unmatched junction nucleotides: 14. CDR1 is MNHNY and CDR2 is SVGAGI in the germline V gene (reference sequence). The CDR3 runs 17 residues. MiXCR was run by TCRdb on the 5' RACE reads, yielding one entry per CDR3 protein. The sample comprises 25,000 to 35,000 distinct CDR3 sequences, around 9.3% of which are singletons, and less than 35% rests with the top ten. The time point: blood at routine non-recurrence follow-up after resection. In each case, whole RNA from tumor, nontumor lung or frozen PBMC was sequenced unsorted. This entry belongs to a study of spatial heterogeneity in lung cancer. Study information: The cohort: approximately 74 early-stage, untreated non-small cell lung cancer patients. The study sequenced follow-up PBMC samples when they were available, at a median of roughly 22 months after resection.

The chain combines TRBV6-6 with TRBJ2-3; 7 nucleotides line up with TRBD1. The source is a female donor with early-stage non-small cell lung cancer. The sample was PBMCs, taken at follow-up. The CDR3: CASSYSKQGSLMGTQYF. The DNA for the CDR3 is TGTGCCAGCAGTTACTCGAAACAGGGGAGTTTAATGGGTACGCAGTATTTT.